The rows below give T cell receptor beta chains drawn from one sample of a study of beta chain features in type 1 diabetes. Assay used: immunoSEQ multiplex PCR; TCRdb lists only in-frame clones, some missing. Found here are more than 350,000 clones, approximately 10% of them singletons; the top ten hold about 0.042%. Sequencing was performed on naive CD4+ T cells from blood. The source is a woman aged 18-29 years in good health. Each CDR3 is given with its conserved first and last residue. A D gene is named only where the DNA matches it firmly. The size of a clone is reported for some rows only, either as once, few or many, or as a class for expanded clones.

-	-	TRBV5-1	TRBJ2-5	CASHDAGETQYF	TGCGCCAGCCACGACGCTGGAGAGACCCAGTACTTC
few	-	TRBV29-1	TRBJ2-5	CSVEGGTGVQETQYF	TGCAGCGTTGAAGGGGGGACGGGCGTCCAAGAGACCCAGTACTTC
-	-	TRBV4-3	TRBJ2-1	CASSPSGRSDDEQFF	TGCGCCAGCAGCCCTTCCGGAAGGAGTGACGATGAGCAGTTCTTC
-	-	TRBV29-1	TRBJ1-4	CSGKRGEKLFF	TGCAGCGGCAAGAGGGGTGAAAAACTGTTTTTT
few	TRBD1	TRBV29-1	TRBJ2-7	CSVNRDSYEQYF	TGCAGCGTAAACCGGGACAGCTACGAGCAGTACTTC
-	-	TRBV9	TRBJ2-3	CASSVAPTDTQYF	TGTGCCAGCAGCGTGGCCCCGACAGATACGCAGTATTTT
-	-	TRBV4-2	TRBJ2-5	CASSRPGQETQYF	TGTGCCAGCAGCCGACCTGGGCAAGAGACCCAGTACTTC
-	-	TRBV7-9	TRBJ2-1	CASSPQALNEQFF	TGTGCCAGCAGCCCCCAAGCCCTAAATGAGCAGTTCTTC
-	-	TRBV2	TRBJ2-1	CATPYSEYNEQFF	TGTGCCACCCCTTACAGCGAGTACAATGAGCAGTTCTTC
-	-	TRBV2	TRBJ2-5	CASRAQGPETQYF	TGTGCCAGCAGGGCCCAGGGCCCAGAGACCCAGTACTTC
-	-	TRBV13	TRBJ1-2	CASSFLNYGYTF	TGTGCCAGCAGCTTTTTAAACTATGGCTACACCTTC
-	-	TRBV11-3	TRBJ2-5	CASSKGGTGKETQYF	TGTGCCAGCAGCAAGGGAGGAACAGGGAAAGAGACCCAGTACTTC
few	-	TRBV7-9	TRBJ1-5	CASSKQNSNQPQHF	TGTGCCAGCAGTAAACAGAATAGCAATCAGCCCCAGCATTTT
few	TRBD1	TRBV9	TRBJ2-7	CASSVDGTGYYEQYF	TGTGCCAGCAGCGTAGACGGGACAGGTTACTACGAGCAGTACTTC
-	-	TRBV6-5	TRBJ2-5	CASSYLGGRETQYF	TGTGCCAGCAGTTACTTAGGGGGTAGGGAGACCCAGTACTTC
-	-	TRBV7-2	TRBJ2-1	CASSSGHSALHHNEQFF	TGTGCCAGCAGCTCCGGACACTCGGCCCTACATCACAATGAGCAGTTCTTC
few	-	TRBV7-9	TRBJ1-5	CASSSDRGYQPQHF	TGTGCCAGCAGTAGCGACCGGGGGTATCAGCCCCAGCATTTT
-	-	TRBV15	TRBJ2-3	CATSRVWDTQYF	TGTGCCACCAGCAGAGTGTGGGATACGCAGTATTTT
few	-	TRBV11-1	TRBJ1-2	CASSERLNHGYTF	TGTGCCAGCAGCGAGAGGCTCAACCATGGCTACACCTTC
few	-	TRBV7-2	TRBJ2-5	CASSSGWETQYF	TGTGCCAGCAGTTCAGGGTGGGAGACCCAGTACTTC
few	-	TRBV25-1	TRBJ1-2	CASSSRHNYGYTF	TGTGCCAGCAGTTCGAGGCATAACTATGGCTACACCTTC
few	-	TRBV29-1	TRBJ1-1	CSVDPSAGTIRNTEAFF	TGCAGCGTTGACCCTTCCGCCGGTACGATTAGGAACACTGAAGCTTTCTTT
-	-	TRBV14	TRBJ2-2	CASSQDRRFANTGELFF	TGTGCCAGCAGCCAAGATCGTCGATTCGCGAACACCGGGGAGCTGTTTTTT
few	-	TRBV7-9	TRBJ1-2	CASSLEAVGYGYTF	TGTGCCAGCAGCTTAGAAGCGGTAGGCTATGGCTACACCTTC
few	-	TRBV29-1	TRBJ1-1	CSVCDRSYTEAFF	TGCAGCGTTTGTGACAGAAGTTACACTGAAGCTTTCTTT
-	TRBD2	TRBV7-2	TRBJ2-5	CASSRGGPRETQYF	TGTGCCAGCAGCCGCGGGGGGCCGCGGGAGACCCAGTACTTC
-	-	TRBV7-2	TRBJ1-1	CASSLRPGGPPTEAFF	TGTGCCAGCAGCTTAAGGCCGGGGGGCCCCCCAACTGAAGCTTTCTTT
few	-	TRBV6-6	TRBJ2-7	CASGTYEQYF	TGTGCCAGCGGTACCTACGAGCAGTACTTC
-	-	TRBV7-9	TRBJ2-3	CASSLAGPSTDTQYF	TGTGCCAGCAGCTTAGCAGGGCCAAGCACAGATACGCAGTATTTT
few	TRBD1	TRBV7-9	TRBJ2-5	CASSLEGDRLETQYF	TGTGCCAGCAGCTTAGAGGGGGACAGGCTGGAGACCCAGTACTTC
-	-	TRBV5-6	TRBJ2-4	CASSSKVYIQYF	TGTGCCAGCAGCTCCAAAGTATACATTCAGTACTTC
-	-	TRBV5-6	TRBJ1-2	CASSLLHGYTF	TGTGCCAGCAGCTTGCTCCATGGCTACACCTTC
few	TRBD1	TRBV7-9	TRBJ2-1	CASRPRQGGEQFF	TGTGCCAGCAGACCTAGACAGGGTGGTGAGCAGTTCTTC
-	-	TRBV7-9	TRBJ2-2	CASSLYAGELFF	TGTGCCAGCAGCTTATATGCCGGGGAGCTGTTTTTT
-	-	TRBV2	TRBJ2-3	CASSKLGGTDTQYF	TGTGCCAGCAGTAAACTCGGAGGCACAGATACGCAGTATTTT
-	-	TRBV7-9	TRBJ2-3	CASSPKDREGTDTQYF	TGTGCCAGCAGCCCGAAGGACAGGGAGGGGACAGATACGCAGTATTTT